This T cell receptor beta chain was found in a study of cytomegalovirus exposure and HLA in healthy donors listed by TCRdb under 2017. Study-level background: According to a later analysis, the 100 to 150 validation repertoires were produced on the same platform as the roughly 600 repertoires of the first cohort. The study was designed to test whether signatures of past pathogen exposure could be identified by cataloging public T cell receptors. Besides the first cohort of hundreds of subjects, a separate validation cohort made up of 120 different subjects was used. To predict cytomegalovirus infection status, the study combined high-throughput TCR immunosequencing, statistical association of individual TCRs with disease status, and machine learning.

A remark on this clone: Its antigen is still unknown. No base-level quality is on record; no much larger clone is a single base apart.

Overall study outcomes, separate from this receptor: According to the authors, the approach could potentially be generalized to other disease states and immunological phenotypes. The study gave a list of some 150 TCR beta chains associated with cytomegalovirus. Three of the identified cytomegalovirus-associated TCR beta chains were confirmed in vitro to be specific for cytomegalovirus antigens. In both the original and validation cohorts, the classifier was reported to diagnose cytomegalovirus status with high specificity and sensitivity. Across donors, most TCR sequences were observed very rarely, whereas some public TCRs were present in many individuals. A later analysis found that TCRs clustered in the first cohort also tended to co-occur in the 120 validation repertoires, with approximately 95% of cluster scores above 0. All 120 or so repertoires were used to score co-occurrence in the validation cohort in a later analysis, because that analysis had no HLA typing for the cohort.

Libraries were built with the immunoSEQ multiplex PCR assay. In the authors' own workflow: A statistical classification framework was built for diagnosing cytomegalovirus status from the catalog of TCR beta chain sequences. Held by TCRdb, this immuneACCESS table contains in-frame sequences only and omits some clones. Under half of the omission traces to an unresolved V gene where checked; the cause of the rest is unknown. V and J calls and clone size are copied from that table; D and trimming were computed from the DNA. Counted in this sample were 220,000 or so clones; 65% to 85% of them appeared once. Around 15% of the sample rests with the top ten. Donors formed part of the validation cohort, which comprised over a hundred subjects and was distinct from the first cohort of under 850 subjects. V trim: 0 bases; J trim: 5 bases; unmatched bases: 6. From the cysteine through the phenylalanine, the CDR3 covers 15 amino acids. The entry retains the CDR3 DNA only, 45 bases that are in frame from base 1. The germline V gene gives CDR1 as SGHRS and CDR2 as YFSETQ.

This clonotype was obtained from a woman aged 30 to 39 in good health and CMV-seropositive. Sequencing input: PBMCs. The chain was built from TRBV5-1 and TRBJ2-7; 9 of the junction bases match TRBD2. For the CDR3, the sequence is CASSLGGWTSDEQYF. The DNA reads TGCGCCAGCAGCTTGGGGGGTTGGACTAGCGACGAGCAGTACTTC.